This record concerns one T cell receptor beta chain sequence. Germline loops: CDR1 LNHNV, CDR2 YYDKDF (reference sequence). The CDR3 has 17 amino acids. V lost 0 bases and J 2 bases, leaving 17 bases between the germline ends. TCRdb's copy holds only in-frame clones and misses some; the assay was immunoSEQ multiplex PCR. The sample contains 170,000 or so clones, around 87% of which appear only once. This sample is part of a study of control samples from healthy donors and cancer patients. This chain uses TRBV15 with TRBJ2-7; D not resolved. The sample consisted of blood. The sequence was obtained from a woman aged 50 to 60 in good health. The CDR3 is CATSRDRLDHGPYEQYF. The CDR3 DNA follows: TGTGCCACCAGCAGAGATCGTTTGGACCACGGGCCCTACGAGCAGTACTTC.